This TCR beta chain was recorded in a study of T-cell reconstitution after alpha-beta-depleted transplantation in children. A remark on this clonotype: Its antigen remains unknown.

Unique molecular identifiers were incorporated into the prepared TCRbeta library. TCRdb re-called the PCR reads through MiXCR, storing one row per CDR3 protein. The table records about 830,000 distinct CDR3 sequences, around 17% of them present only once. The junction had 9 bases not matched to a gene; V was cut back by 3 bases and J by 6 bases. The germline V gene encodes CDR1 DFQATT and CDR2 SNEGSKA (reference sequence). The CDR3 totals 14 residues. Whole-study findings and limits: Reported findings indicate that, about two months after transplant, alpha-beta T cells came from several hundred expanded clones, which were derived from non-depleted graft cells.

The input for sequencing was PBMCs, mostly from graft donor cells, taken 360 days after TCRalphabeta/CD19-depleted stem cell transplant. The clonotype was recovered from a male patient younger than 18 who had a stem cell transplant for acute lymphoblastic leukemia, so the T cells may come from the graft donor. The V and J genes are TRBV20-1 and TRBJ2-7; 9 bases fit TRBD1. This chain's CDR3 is CSASTRDRVIEQYF. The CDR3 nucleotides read TGCAGTGCTAGCACCCGGGACAGGGTCATCGAGCAGTACTTC.